Detailed here is one T cell receptor beta chain. Its cognate antigen has yet to be identified. There are no base qualities to consult, and no much larger clone falls within one base. The sample comes from a study of radiotherapy plus CTLA-4 blockade in lung cancer (dated by TCRdb to the late 2010s). For the study in its entirety: Objective responses were observed in approximately 18% of enrolled patients, and disease control was achieved in 31%. General findings and caveats noted by the study authors: Early dynamic changes in blood T cell clones, together with increased serum interferon-beta after radiation, were reported as the strongest predictors of response. TCR clones derived from tumors expanded in peripheral blood after treatment with radiotherapy and ipilimumab.

The CDR3, from cysteine to phenylalanine, totals 13 residues. Of all the DNA, just the CDR3 is kept, 39 bases in frame from base 1. Trimming takes 0 bases from V and 8 bases from J, and the germline ends sit 9 bases apart. CDR1 and CDR2 were assigned from the germline V gene (reference sequence) as SGHNT and YYREEE. Library preparation was by the immunoSEQ multiplex PCR assay. TCRdb mirrors the immuneACCESS table, restricted to in-frame sequences. Some clones are absent from its copies; in checked studies, under half trace to an unresolved V gene, and the reason for the others is unknown. The sample table records about 28,000 clones; approximately 79% of these occur just once. 7.5% to 8% of the sample belongs to the ten largest clones. The study tested focal radiation therapy combined with CTLA-4 blockade (ipilimumab) in patients with chemo-refractory metastatic non-small-cell lung cancer.

The sequence links TRBV5-4 to TRBJ2-1; TRBD2 is perhaps the D gene, given 5 matching bases. The TCR comes from a human donor with non-small cell lung cancer who had stable disease on radiotherapy plus ipilimumab. Sequences were derived from peripheral blood, sampled from a patient treated with radiotherapy plus ipilimumab. The nucleotides are TGTGCCAGCAGCTTGGTGGGAGTTCATGAGCAGTTCTTC. The resulting protein is CASSLVGVHEQFF. With the rest looked up from the reference TRBV5-4 and TRBJ2-1 genes rather than sequenced, the full variable domain is ETGVTQSPTHLIKTRGQQVTLRCSSQSGHNTVSWYQQALGQGPQFIFQYYREEENGRGNFPPRFSGLQFPNYSSELNVNALELDDSALYLCASSLVGVHEQFFGPGTRLTVL.